The sequence of this T cell receptor (beta chain) was determined in a study of Ad26.COV2.S vaccination and SARS-CoV-2 variants. Trimming shortened V by 2 bases and J by 2 bases, and 7 bases separated the two germline ends. The CDR3 extends over 13 amino acids. Germline CDR1 is MNHEY and CDR2 is SVGEGT. Treatment reported: 15 to 20 received Ad26.COV2.S at low or high dose, single or two shots; about 5 received placebo; per-sample allocation not given. Samples were taken on day 63 after the first vaccine or placebo injection. Assay used: immunoSEQ multiplex PCR; TCRdb lists only in-frame clones, some missing. Of some 250,000 clones detected, around 89% appear once; the ten largest clones hold about 10%.

The rearrangement uses TRBV6-2 or TRBV6-3 and TRBJ2-7; maybe TRBD1 (5 bases). Specimen: peripheral blood, collected in a trial of Ad26.COV2.S vaccine versus placebo. This TCR derives from a person between 18 and 65 years old who received the Ad26.COV2.S COVID-19 vaccine or a placebo. The CDR3 bases are TGTGCCAGCAGTTACACAGGAACCTACGAGCAGTACTTC. It yields the protein CASSYTGTYEQYF.